The clone carrying this T cell receptor beta chain has a count of ten or more. The sample originates from a study of blood T cells in healthy people across ages. The authors ran a second PCR of about 6 to 12 cycles using a sample-barcoded 5' primer and a J-beta primer mix. TCRdb re-analysed the 5' RACE reads in MiXCR, keeping a single row per CDR3 protein. This sample has 700,000 to 850,000 distinct CDR3 sequences; roughly 35% occur once, and the top ten carry approximately 13%. The CDR3 has 13 amino acids. CDR1 and CDR2 from the germline V gene are SGHNT and YYREEE (reference sequence). V lost 4 bases, J lost 5 bases, and 3 bases stayed unmatched.

The TCR originated in a man between 18 and 29 years old in good health. Sequenced material: blood. The chain combines TRBV5-4 with TRBJ2-1, with 7 bases that match TRBD1. The CDR3 here is CASSPGQDNEQFF. The CDR3 DNA sequence: TGTGCCAGCAGCCCCGGACAGGACAATGAGCAGTTCTTC. The full variable domain, in which reference TRBV5-4 and TRBJ2-1 provide the parts outside the CDR3, is ETGVTQSPTHLIKTRGQQVTLRCSSQSGHNTVSWYQQALGQGPQFIFQYYREEENGRGNFPPRFSGLQFPNYSSELNVNALELDDSALYLCASSPGQDNEQFFGPGTRLTVL.